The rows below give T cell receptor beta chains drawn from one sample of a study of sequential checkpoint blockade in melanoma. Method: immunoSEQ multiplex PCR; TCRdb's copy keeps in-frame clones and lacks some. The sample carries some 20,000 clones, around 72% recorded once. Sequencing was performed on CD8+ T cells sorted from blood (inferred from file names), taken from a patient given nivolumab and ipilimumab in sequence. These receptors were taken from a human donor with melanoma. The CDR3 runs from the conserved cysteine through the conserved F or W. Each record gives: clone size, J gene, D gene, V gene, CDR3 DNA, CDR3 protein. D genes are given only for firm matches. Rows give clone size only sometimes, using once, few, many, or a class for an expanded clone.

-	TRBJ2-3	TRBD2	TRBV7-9	TGTGCCAGCAGCAACCCCCTAGCGGGAAGCACAGATACGCAGTATTTT	CASSNPLAGSTDTQYF
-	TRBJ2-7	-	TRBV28	TGTGCCAGCAGTTCGCCGACGGAAACAGGCTACGAGCAGTACTTC	CASSSPTETGYEQYF
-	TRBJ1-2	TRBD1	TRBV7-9	TGTGCCAGCAGCCCCCCCTTAACAGGGGCGGTTGGCTACACCTTC	CASSPPLTGAVGYTF
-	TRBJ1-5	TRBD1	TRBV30	TGTGCCTGGAGACAGGGGAATCAGCCCCAGCATTTT	CAWRQGNQPQHF
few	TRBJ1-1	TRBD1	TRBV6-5	TGTGCCAGCAGCTCTTGGACAGGGAACACTGAAGCTTTCTTT	CASSSWTGNTEAFF
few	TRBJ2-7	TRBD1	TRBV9	TGTGCCAGCAGCGAGGCTGGGACAGGGCCTTACGAGCAGTACTTC	CASSEAGTGPYEQYF
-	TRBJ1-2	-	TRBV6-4	TGTGCCAGCAGTGAAGTGGCAGGAGGGGACTATGGCTACACCTTC	CASSEVAGGDYGYTF
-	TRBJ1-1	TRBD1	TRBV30	TGTGCCTGGAGTGTAATGCCCAGGGGGAGGACTGAAGCTTTCTTT	CAWSVMPRGRTEAFF
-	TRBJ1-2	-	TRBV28	TGTGCCAGCAGTTTAATCCTACAGGGAGGGGACTATGGCTACACCTTC	CASSLILQGGDYGYTF
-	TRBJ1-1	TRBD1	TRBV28	TGTGCCAGCAGTTCCCTAAGATCTGACAGGGGATCTTTCTTT	CASSSLRSDRGSFF
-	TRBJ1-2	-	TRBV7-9	TGTGCCAGCAGCTCCTCAGGGGTAAAGGCGTATGGCTACACCTTC	CASSSSGVKAYGYTF
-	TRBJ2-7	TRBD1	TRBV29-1	TGCAGCGTTGAGTTGACAGGGGCCTACGAGCAGTACTTC	CSVELTGAYEQYF
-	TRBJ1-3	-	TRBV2	TGTGCCAGCAGTGCAGGTTTGGGAAACACCATATATTTT	CASSAGLGNTIYF
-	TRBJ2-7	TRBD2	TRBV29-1	TGCAGCGTCCACGGCGGGAGGGACTACGAGCAGTACTTC	CSVHGGRDYEQYF
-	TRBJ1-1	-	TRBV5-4	TGTGCCAGCAGCTTAAGAGGATGGACTGAAGCTTTCTTT	CASSLRGWTEAFF
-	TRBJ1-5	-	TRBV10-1	TGCGCCAGCTCCACGCTGTCTAACAATCAGCCCCAGCATTTT	CASSTLSNNQPQHF
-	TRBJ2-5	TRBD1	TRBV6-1	TGTGCCAGCAGTTCCGGGACAGGGGGCGAGACCCAGTACTTC	CASSSGTGGETQYF
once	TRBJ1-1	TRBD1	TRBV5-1	TGCGCCAGCAGCTTGACAGGGGGGGGCGGCACTGAAGCTTTCTTT	CASSLTGGGGTEAFF
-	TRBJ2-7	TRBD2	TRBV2	TGTGCCAGCAGTCGGACTAGCGGGAGGGCCTACGAGCAGTACTTC	CASSRTSGRAYEQYF
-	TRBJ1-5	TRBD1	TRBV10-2	TGCGCCAGCAGTCCGGACAGGGCAGGACAGCCCCAGCATTTT	CASSPDRAGQPQHF
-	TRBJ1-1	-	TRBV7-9	TGTGCCAGCAGGGACGGGGGTGGTACTGAAGCTTTCTTT	CASRDGGGTEAFF
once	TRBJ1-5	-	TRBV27	TGTGCCAGCAGTCCGGACAGCCCAAATCAGCCCCAGCATTTT	CASSPDSPNQPQHF